Included here is one TCR beta chain sequence, with context. Its antigen is currently unknown. Amplification used 60 Vbeta primers and 13 Jbeta primers. Using immunoSEQ multiplex PCR, the repertoire was profiled, and TCRdb retains in-frame clones only, with some absent. The sample has over 80,000 clones; approximately 80% are singletons. These data belong to a study of cytomegalovirus exposure and HLA in healthy donors. Findings of the study overall: In a later analysis, across HLA loci, associated TCR counts were highest for DRB1, lowest for HLA-C. Later analysis identified a missense DCLRE1C variant that was linked to TCR beta V- and J-gene trimming. Upon later analysis, HLA-associated TCR beta chains proved more clonally expanded than other, equally common chains. A few CMV-associated chains were confirmed in vitro to be specific for CMV antigens.

The CDR3 is 15 amino acids. Germline-derived CDR1 and CDR2 are MNHNY and SVGAGI (reference sequence). The V gene lost 2 bases and the J gene lost 0 bases, with 11 bases spanning the gap. The chain has TRBV6-6 and TRBJ2-7; tentative D call: TRBD2 (7 bases). Sequencing was performed on PBMCs. The sequence came from a man aged 55 to 70 in good health and CMV-seropositive. The CDR3 DNA reads TGTGCCAGCAGTTACAGGGGGACTAACTCCTACGAGCAGTACTTC. This encodes CASSYRGTNSYEQYF.